The 18 T cell receptor beta chains below come from one sample, sequenced in a study of blood T cell repertoires in COVID-19. Some clones are missing from TCRdb's copy, which holds only in-frame ones; the method was immunoSEQ multiplex PCR. The sample carries about 100,000 clones, approximately 86% recorded once. Sequencing was performed on peripheral blood. These receptors originate from a man aged 55 to 70 with acute or convalescent COVID-19.

The chain joins TRBV3-1 (or the pseudogene TRBV3-2) to TRBJ1-6; 10 bases are a match to TRBD1. The V gene end was trimmed by 8 bases and the J gene end by 7 bases; junction bases not matched to a gene: 11. The CDR3 covers 16 residues. Germline V gene sequence: CDR1 LGHDT, CDR2 YNNKEL (reference sequence). CDR3 DNA sequence: TGTGCCAGCTTAAAAACGGGACAGGGGCGGAATTCACCCCTCCACTTT. This codes for CASLKTGQGRNSPLHF.

The sample holds one count of this clone. The V gene is TRBV14, the J gene TRBJ1-1; D gene uncertain. CDR3 size: 14 residues. CDR1 SGHDN and CDR2 FVKESK come from the germline V gene. V shed 1 base and J shed 4 bases, with 10 bases lying between them. The CDR3 sequence is CASSQVLGSTEAFF. The CDR3 nucleotides are TGTGCCAGCAGCCAAGTTCTCGGTAGCACTGAAGCTTTCTTT.

The V call is TRBV12-3 or TRBV12-4, the J call TRBJ1-1; D unresolved. Trimming removed 7 bases at V and 1 base at J, with 10 bases between. CDR3 length: 13 residues. CDR3 coding DNA: TGTGCCAGCACCTACTCCCAGAACACTGAAGCTTTCTTT. It encodes CASTYSQNTEAFF.

The genes are TRBV30 and TRBJ2-3; D might be TRBD2 (5 bases). CDR1 is GTSNPN and CDR2 is SVGIG in the germline V gene (reference sequence). V lost 1 base, J lost 6 bases, and 11 bases lay in between. This CDR3 has 13 amino acids. The CDR3 sequence: CAWSGLPPDTQYF. The DNA for the CDR3 is TGTGCCTGGAGTGGACTACCGCCTGATACGCAGTATTTT.

The chain is built from TRBV6-5 and TRBJ1-2, with a tentative D call TRBD1 (6 bases). Germline CDR1 and CDR2: MNHEY and SVGAGI. V was clipped by 4 bases and J by 4 bases, with 7 bases between them. The length of the CDR3 is 12 residues. The CDR3 reads CASSSQGYGYTF. The CDR3, as DNA: TGTGCCAGCAGTTCACAGGGCTATGGCTACACCTTC.

The chain has TRBV4-1 and TRBJ1-3; D is unresolved. Germline V gene data show CDR1 as MGHRA and CDR2 as YSYEKL. The length of the CDR3 is 17 residues. V lost 1 base to trimming and J lost 0 bases, with 13 bases between them. CDR3 bases: TGCGCCAGCAGCCAAGGGAGGAGCCGAAACTCTGGAAACACCATATATTTT. Translated: CASSQGRSRNSGNTIYF.

The J gene is TRBJ1-1, the V gene TRBV5-1; D possibly corresponds to TRBD1 (6 bases). The CDR3 has 14 amino acids. Per the germline V gene, CDR1 is SGHRS and CDR2 is YFSETQ. Trimming took off 1 base at V and 1 base at J, with 8 bases between the two ends. CDR3 in amino acids: CASSLTGKNTEAFF. In DNA, the CDR3 is TGCGCCAGCAGCTTGACAGGGAAGAACACTGAAGCTTTCTTT. Full variable domain (remainder filled in from reference TRBV5-1 and TRBJ1-1): KAGVTQTPRYLIKTRGQQVTLSCSPISGHRSVSWYQQTPGQGLQFLFEYFSETQRNKGNFPGRFSGRQFSNSRSEMNVSTLELGDSALYLCASSLTGKNTEAFFGQGTRLTVV.

V and J are TRBV5-4 and TRBJ1-1, with 7 nucleotides matching TRBD1. Trimming at V came to 5 bases and at J to 7 bases, leaving 8 bases not matched to a gene. The germline V gene has CDR1 SGHNT and CDR2 YYREEE (reference sequence). This CDR3 region has 13 residues. The CDR3 bases are TGTGCCAGCAGTCCCGGGACAGCTATTGAAGCTTTCTTT. This sequence encodes CASSPGTAIEAFF. Full variable domain (remainder filled in from reference TRBV5-4 and TRBJ1-1): ETGVTQSPTHLIKTRGQQVTLRCSSQSGHNTVSWYQQALGQGPQFIFQYYREEENGRGNFPPRFSGLQFPNYSSELNVNALELDDSALYLCASSPGTAIEAFFGQGTRLTVV.

The chain has TRBV7-2 and TRBJ1-1, with 7 nucleotides matching TRBD1. The ends lost 2 bases at V and 4 bases at J; junction bases unmatched: 4. There are 14 residues in the CDR3. Germline lookup yields CDR1 SGHTA and CDR2 FQGNSA. CDR3 DNA: TGTGCCAGCAGCTTAAAGGCAGGGGGCACTGAAGCTTTCTTT. Its translation is CASSLKAGGTEAFF.

This clone was picked up a small number of times. The V and J genes are TRBV21-1 and TRBJ1-4; TRBD1 is taken as the D call from the table, unchecked against the DNA. TRBV21-1 is a pseudogene segment. There are 15 residues in the CDR3. CDR3 residues: CASSPHRDRNEKLFF. The CDR3, as DNA: TGTGCCAGCAGCCCTCACCGGGACAGAAATGAAAAACTGTTTTTT.

Comment on this clone: The junction shows a germline mismatch at one end, possibly a read error. The gene calls are TRBV6-1 and TRBJ1-1; 7 bases fit TRBD1. Germline V gene sequence: CDR1 MNHNS, CDR2 SASEGT. The CDR3 is 15 amino acids. The CDR3 sequence is CASREGGQTNTEAFF. DNA of the CDR3: TGTGCCAGCAGGGAAGGGGGACAGACGAACACTGAAGCTTTCTTT.

V usage is TRBV4-3 and J usage is TRBJ2-7; TRBD2 agrees at 10 bases. This CDR3 has 16 residues. The junction had 3 bases not matched to a gene; V was cut back by 0 bases and J by 1 base. Germline CDR1 and CDR2: LGHNA and YSLEER. CDR3 residues: CASSQDSSGGSYEQYF. Here the CDR3 DNA reads TGCGCCAGCAGCCAAGATTCTAGCGGGGGATCCTACGAGCAGTACTTC.

This clone came up once. V gene TRBV5-4 combines with J gene TRBJ2-7, with 11 positions matching TRBD1. The CDR3 sequence is 14 residues long. The V segment lost 4 bases and the J segment 9 bases; nucleotides outside the gene matches: 9. The V gene's germline CDR1 is SGHNT and CDR2 YYREEE (reference sequence). CDR3 bases: TGTGCCAGCAGCGACGGGACAGGGGGACGTTTGCAGTACTTC. Translating it yields CASSDGTGGRLQYF. Full variable domain (missing parts from reference TRBV5-4 and TRBJ2-7): ETGVTQSPTHLIKTRGQQVTLRCSSQSGHNTVSWYQQALGQGPQFIFQYYREEENGRGNFPPRFSGLQFPNYSSELNVNALELDDSALYLCASSDGTGGRLQYFGPGTRLTVT.

This rearrangement joins TRBV19 to TRBJ2-1; D is possibly TRBD2 (5 bases). Deletions cut 1 base from V and 6 bases from J, with 13 bases between. The germline V gene has CDR1 LNHDA and CDR2 SQIVND (reference sequence). The CDR3 is made up of 15 amino acids. CDR3 sequence: CASSIGRVGVNEQFF. As DNA, the CDR3 is TGTGCCAGTAGTATAGGGCGGGTCGGGGTCAATGAGCAGTTCTTC.

The V and J genes are TRBV11-3 and TRBJ2-5; 7 bases fit TRBD2. Germline V gene data show CDR1 as SGHNT and CDR2 as YENEEA. The CDR3 sequence is 16 residues long. V shed 5 bases, J shed 2 bases, and the junction held 11 bases outside the gene matches. Here the CDR3 reads CASSAARQGGQETQYF. CDR3 nucleotide sequence: TGTGCCAGCAGCGCTGCCCGGCAGGGAGGGCAAGAGACCCAGTACTTC.

J is TRBJ1-2 and V is TRBV5-1; TRBD1 is a possible D gene (6 bases). Germline V gene data show CDR1 as SGHRS and CDR2 as YFSETQ. CDR3 length: 13 amino acids. V lost 4 bases and J 3 bases, leaving 10 bases between the germline ends. In DNA form, the CDR3 reads TGCGCCAGCAGCCGGGACAAGGACTATGGCTACACCTTC. Its translation: CASSRDKDYGYTF. Looking up the rest from reference TRBV5-1 and TRBJ1-2 gives the full variable domain: KAGVTQTPRYLIKTRGQQVTLSCSPISGHRSVSWYQQTPGQGLQFLFEYFSETQRNKGNFPGRFSGRQFSNSRSEMNVSTLELGDSALYLCASSRDKDYGYTFGSGTRLTVV.

This chain links TRBV29-1 with TRBJ2-1; 7 nucleotides align to TRBD1. The CDR3 loop spans 14 amino acids. Per the germline V gene, CDR1 is SQVTM and CDR2 is ANQGSEA. The V and J ends lost 7 bases and 3 bases, in that order; junction bases with no gene match: 9. For the CDR3, the DNA is TGCAGCGCTGCCATAGGGACAGACTACAATGAGCAGTTCTTC. Protein sequence: CSAAIGTDYNEQFF.

The chain employs TRBV10-3 and TRBJ2-7; 7 bases fit TRBD1. The V segment lost 6 bases and the J segment 4 bases; nucleotides outside the gene matches: 6. The CDR3 covers 13 residues. Germline V gene lookup returns CDR1 ENHRY and CDR2 SYGVKD. In DNA form, the CDR3 reads TGTGCCATCAGAGGGGGCCCATCATACGAGCAGTACTTC. Translated, it gives CAIRGGPSYEQYF.